This T cell receptor (beta chain) was identified in a study of T-cell reconstitution after alpha-beta-depleted transplantation in children. Findings and caveats of the study: Surviving recipient cells, namely T cells and thymic progenitors, were the source of high day-60 TCRbeta diversity in some patients. Several hundred expanded graft clones reportedly gave rise to the alpha-beta T cells present about two months after transplant. After one year, T-cell counts and TCRbeta diversity mostly came from new T cells.

A library of TCRbeta sequences, prepared with unique molecular identifiers, was generated. TCRdb used MiXCR to reprocess the PCR reads, holding one entry per CDR3 protein. This table holds approximately 630,000 distinct CDR3 sequences, around 13% found once. V was shortened by 1 base and J by 0 bases, with 10 bases between the two germline ends. The CDR3 is 16 amino acids. Looked up from germline, CDR1 is SNHLY and CDR2 is FYNNEI. This clonotype was found many times. Its antigen is still unknown. The specimen was PBMCs, collected before TCRalphabeta/CD19-depleted stem cell transplant. The chain is built from TRBV2 and TRBJ2-1; D is tentatively TRBD1 or TRBD2 (5 bases each). The clonotype originates from a girl aged 2-10 years with congenital amegakaryocytic thrombocytopenia, due to receive a stem cell transplant. DNA of the CDR3: TGTGCCAGCAGTGAAGGGGACGCCGGCTCCTACAATGAGCAGTTCTTC. Amino acid sequence: CASSEGDAGSYNEQFF.